This T cell receptor beta chain was identified during a study of blood T cell repertoires in COVID-19. Study-level information: COVID-19 samples from acute and convalescent phases originated in the United States, Italy and Spain.

The method was immunoSEQ multiplex PCR; TCRdb's version includes in-frame clones alone and lacks a portion of them. Of around 100,000 clones detected, over 80% appear once; the ten largest clones hold 0.7% to 1%. V dropped 0 bases and J dropped 10; count of bases not matched to a gene: 8. The germline V gene encodes CDR1 LNHNV and CDR2 YYDKDF (reference sequence). The CDR3 has 14 amino acids. V and J are TRBV15 and TRBJ1-2; 7 nucleotides match TRBD1. The sample consisted of peripheral blood. This clonotype was obtained from a woman in her 70s with acute or convalescent COVID-19. CDR3 residues: CATSRDIGTVPYTF. The CDR3 DNA reads as TGTGCCACCAGCAGAGATATCGGGACAGTTCCCTACACCTTC.